Presented here are 24 T cell receptor beta chains from one specimen sequenced in a study of blood T cell repertoires in COVID-19. TCRdb's copy holds only in-frame clones and misses some; the assay was immunoSEQ multiplex PCR. The sample has roughly 180,000 clones, approximately 82% seen once; the top ten hold about 10%. The specimen was peripheral blood. The origin of the receptors is a woman aged 80 or over with active or convalescent COVID-19.

This clone has only one observation. This chain connects TRBV2 to TRBJ2-1; 10 bases are a match to TRBD1. CDR3 length: 16 amino acids. V lost 5 bases, J lost 7 bases, and 11 bases stayed unmatched. Germline assignment: CDR1 SNHLY and CDR2 FYNNEI. CDR3 coding DNA: TGTGCCAGCAGTTTCGCCTTCCGGACAGGGGGGAATGAGCAGTTCTTC. Its translation: CASSFAFRTGGNEQFF.

This clone turned up a few times. The gene calls are TRBV24-1 and TRBJ2-3; 7 bases are shared with TRBD1. The V gene end was trimmed by 6 bases and the J gene end by 6 bases; junction bases not matched to a gene: 2. Germline values: CDR1 KGHDR, CDR2 SFDVKD. The CDR3 has 12 amino acids. The CDR3 DNA sequence: TGTGCCACCAGTTCCAGGGGGGATACGCAGTATTTT. Translation gives CATSSRGDTQYF.

This chain connects TRBV4-1 to TRBJ1-6; tentatively, D is TRBD1 (6 bases). The germline gives CDR1 MGHRA, CDR2 YSYEKL. The CDR3 loop spans 18 amino acids. The V end lost 0 bases, the J end lost 4 bases, and 16 bases lay between the germline ends. The CDR3 sequence is CASSQDLNREFYNSPLHF. DNA of the CDR3: TGCGCCAGCAGCCAAGATCTGAACAGGGAATTTTATAATTCACCCCTCCACTTT.

The chain uses TRBV2 and TRBJ2-7; 7 positions match TRBD1. The CDR3 is 14 residues long. In germline, CDR1 is SNHLY, CDR2 FYNNEI. V gave up 3 bases and J gave up 2 bases; unmatched junction bases: 4. The CDR3 nucleotides are TGTGCCAGCAGTGATGACAGGGTCGCCTACGAGCAGTACTTC. Its protein product is CASSDDRVAYEQYF.

The chain uses TRBV14 and TRBJ2-5; no reliable D call. Trimming cost V 5 bases and J 5 bases, with 15 bases left between them. Germline assignment: CDR1 SGHDN and CDR2 FVKESK. The CDR3 is 14 residues long. In DNA form, the CDR3 reads TGTGCCAGCAGCATCGACCATCTCAGGGAGACCCAGTACTTC. It specifies CASSIDHLRETQYF.

V usage is TRBV15 and J usage is TRBJ2-7, with 7 bases lining up with TRBD2. The germline gives CDR1 LNHNV, CDR2 YYDKDF (reference sequence). CDR3 length: 15 residues. Germline trimming cut 0 bases from V and 4 bases from J; bases unmatched to any gene: 6. The CDR3 DNA reads as TGTGCCACCAGCAGAGAACCTAGCGGAGAATACGAGCAGTACTTC. It encodes CATSREPSGEYEQYF. The whole variable domain, remainder taken from reference TRBV15 and TRBJ2-7, is DAMVIQNPRYQVTQFGKPVTLSCSQTLNHNVMYWYQQKSSQAPKLLFHYYDKDFNNEADTPDNFQSRRPNTSFCFLDIRSPGLGDTAMYLCATSREPSGEYEQYFGPGTRLTVT.

This clone was counted once. The chain combines TRBV7-5 with TRBJ2-3; the D call in the table, TRBD2, was not verified against the DNA. TRBV7-5 is flagged as a pseudogene. The CDR3 loop spans 16 amino acids. DNA for the CDR3: TGTGCCAGGAGCCCCCGTAGCGGGAGTAGGCCAGATACGCAGTATTTT. It codes for CARSPRSGSRPDTQYF.

The chain employs TRBV27 and TRBJ1-1; D unresolved. This CDR3 has 14 amino acids. CDR1 MNHEY and CDR2 SMNVEV come from the germline V gene (reference sequence). V was trimmed by 6 bases and J by 4 bases, leaving 15 bases between them. CDR3 amino acids: CASRGHAQVTEAFF. The CDR3 nucleotides are TGTGCCAGCAGAGGCCATGCTCAGGTCACTGAAGCTTTCTTT.

The chain has TRBV24-1 and TRBJ1-1; TRBD1 is a possible D gene (5 bases). This CDR3 has 14 residues. CDR1 is KGHDR and CDR2 is SFDVKD in the germline V gene. The V end was cut by 7 bases, the J end by 2 bases, with 13 bases between. The chain's CDR3 is CATSQGSVNTEAFF. Written as DNA, the CDR3 is TGTGCCACCAGCCAGGGATCGGTTAACACTGAAGCTTTCTTT.

This sequence joins TRBV5-1 and TRBJ2-1; D gene ambiguous. This CDR3 spans 15 amino acids. Germline V gives CDR1 SGHRS, CDR2 YFSETQ. The V end was cut by 3 bases, the J end by 0 bases, with 10 bases between. The CDR3, as DNA: TGCGCCAGCAGCTCTTACTTGAGCTCCTACAATGAGCAGTTCTTC. It encodes CASSSYLSSYNEQFF.

V and J are TRBV7-6 and TRBJ2-7, with a weak D call TRBD2 (6 bases). The CDR3 covers 15 residues. The germline V and J ends were trimmed by 4 bases and 2 bases, with 15 bases remaining between them. Germline CDR1 and CDR2: SGHVS and FNYEAQ. CDR3 in DNA: TGTGCCAGCAGCTCCGGACTACCTGCAGCCTACGAGCAGTACTTC. Protein sequence: CASSSGLPAAYEQYF.

J is TRBJ1-2 and V is TRBV10-3; D not certain. This CDR3 spans 12 amino acids. V was clipped by 5 bases and J by 7 bases, with 11 bases between them. CDR1 is ENHRY, CDR2 SYGVKD, per germline. The CDR3 bases are TGTGCCATCAGTAGGGAGACGCGTGGCTACACCTTC. It encodes CAISRETRGYTF.

The genes are TRBV18 and TRBJ1-1, with a weak D call TRBD1 (5 bases). V was trimmed by 0 bases and J by 5 bases, leaving 13 bases between them. Germline V gives CDR1 KGHSH, CDR2 LQKENI. The CDR3 is 15 amino acids. CDR3 sequence (DNA): TGTGCCAGCTCACCACCGGCGGGGCGTGAGACTGAAGCTTTCTTT. This codes for CASSPPAGRETEAFF.

The chain joins TRBV5-1 to TRBJ2-1, with TRBD2 identical over 9 bases. Germline values: CDR1 SGHRS, CDR2 YFSETQ. This CDR3 is 14 amino acids long. The ends lost 0 bases at V and 10 bases at J; junction bases unmatched: 5. CDR3 sequence (DNA): TGCGCCAGCAGCTTGGTTCTAGCGGGACACGAGCAGTTCTTC. This encodes CASSLVLAGHEQFF.

V and J are TRBV19 and TRBJ1-5; possibly TRBD1 for D (5 bases). Germline CDR1 reads LNHDA; CDR2 reads SQIVND (reference sequence). CDR3 length equals 14 residues. Deletions cut 7 bases from V and 6 bases from J, with 16 bases between. The CDR3 here is CASTTARGGQPQHF. CDR3 nucleotides: TGTGCCAGTACCACTGCACGGGGGGGTCAGCCCCAGCATTTT. The entire variable domain, with the rest obtained from reference TRBV19 and TRBJ1-5, is as follows: DGGITQSPKYLFRKEGQNVTLSCEQNLNHDAMYWYRQDPGQGLRLIYYSQIVNDFQKGDIAEGYSVSREKKESFPLTVTSAQKNPTAFYLCASTTARGGQPQHFGDGTRLSIL.

The genes are TRBV2 and TRBJ1-5, with a weak D call TRBD1 (5 bases). The ends were cut back, 4 bases at V and 6 bases at J, with 13 bases in the middle. CDR3 size: 14 residues. Germline CDR1 reads SNHLY; CDR2 reads FYNNEI. Written as DNA, the CDR3 is TGTGCCAGCAGTGCGGTAGGGGCCAGTCAGCCCCAGCATTTT. Its translation is CASSAVGASQPQHF. The entire variable domain, with the rest obtained from reference TRBV2 and TRBJ1-5, is as follows: EPEVTQTPSHQVTQMGQEVILRCVPISNHLYFYWYRQILGQKVEFLVSFYNNEISEKSEIFDDQFSVERPDGSNFTLKIRSTKLEDSAMYFCASSAVGASQPQHFGDGTRLSIL.

The chain uses TRBV21-1 and TRBJ1-1; no DNA check was done on the table's D call, TRBD1. TRBV21-1 is listed as a pseudogene. The CDR3 is 13 residues long. The CDR3 DNA reads TGTGCCAGCAGCACCGGGTCCAGGGCTTTAGCTTTCTTT. Protein sequence: CASSTGSRALAFF.

This chain connects TRBV27 to TRBJ1-1; 7 bases are a match to TRBD1. The junction had 7 bases not matched to a gene; V was cut back by 5 bases and J by 4 bases. The CDR3 runs 14 residues. Germline V CDR1 and CDR2: MNHEY, SMNVEV (reference sequence). CDR3 DNA sequence: TGTGCCAGCAGTAACAGGGGAATCGGCACTGAAGCTTTCTTT. As protein: CASSNRGIGTEAFF.

The chain couples TRBV6-5 to TRBJ1-2; a possible D gene is TRBD1 (5 bases). Per germline, CDR1 MNHEY and CDR2 SVGAGI. This CDR3 is built from 12 residues. Trimming shortened V by 8 bases and J by 7 bases, and 14 bases separated the two germline ends. Here the CDR3 DNA reads TGTGCCAGCGGCATTGACGGGGGTGGCTACACCTTC. Translated, it gives CASGIDGGGYTF.

V is TRBV18 and J is TRBJ2-7; the D gene is possibly TRBD1 (6 bases). V lost 6 bases and J 0 bases, leaving 18 bases between the germline ends. The V gene's germline CDR1 is KGHSH and CDR2 LQKENI. The CDR3 is made up of 16 amino acids. The CDR3 DNA sequence: TGTGCCAGCTCCGATCCGTACAGGGTCCCCTCCTACGAGCAGTACTTC. Translated: CASSDPYRVPSYEQYF.

CDR3 in DNA: TGTGCCAGTAGTTACGTGGAGAGGGCCGAGACCCAGTACTTC. Translation: CASSYVERAETQYF. This chain joins TRBV19 and TRBJ2-5; D possibly corresponds to TRBD2 (5 bases). This CDR3 spans 14 amino acids. Germline V lookup: CDR1 LNHDA, CDR2 SQIVND (reference sequence). V gave up 5 bases and J gave up 5 bases, with 15 bases separating them.

This chain connects TRBV7-2 to TRBJ2-7; 8 positions match TRBD2. From germline, CDR1 is SGHTA and CDR2 FQGNSA. The CDR3 has 17 amino acids. V lost 1 base to trimming and J lost 3 bases; unmatched junction nucleotides: 11. The DNA of the CDR3 is TGTGCCAGCAGCTTAGGGAATCCGGGACTAGGAATCTACGAGCAGTACTTC. It codes for CASSLGNPGLGIYEQYF.

The rearrangement joins TRBV7-8 to TRBJ2-1; 11 bases are shared with TRBD1. V shed 5 bases, J shed 5 bases, and the junction held 8 bases outside the gene matches. Germline values: CDR1 SGHVS, CDR2 FQNEAQ. The CDR3 loop spans 16 amino acids. The chain's CDR3 is CASSPAGTGGNNEQFF. The CDR3 DNA sequence: TGTGCCAGCAGCCCTGCCGGGACAGGGGGTAACAATGAGCAGTTCTTC.

This chain links TRBV9 with TRBJ2-2; D is unclear. The CDR3 spans 14 residues. Germline CDR1 SGDLS, CDR2 YYNGEE. V dropped 4 bases and J dropped 11 bases, with 18 bases sitting between them. The DNA of the CDR3 is TGTGCCAGCAGCCCCCCCTTGACGGAGACCGAGCTGTTTTTT. This translates into CASSPPLTETELFF.